This T cell receptor beta chain originates from a study of identical twins (dated by TCRdb to the mid-2010s). Background for the entire study: TCR alpha and beta repertoires from monozygotic twins, unrelated adults of various ages and cord blood were deep-sequenced to test whether fetal clonotypes persist. Replicate twin experiments were performed at different times using different library preparation protocols to rule out contamination.

The method behind the library was 5' RACE. The instrument was an Illumina HiSeq 2000. Template switching added a universal primer binding site, and the final cDNA carried a unique molecular identifier that allowed TCR cDNA molecules to be counted accurately. Specific primers in the conserved constant-segment region were used to synthesize first-strand cDNA for the TCR alpha and beta chains. To control for contamination, every cDNA library was double barcoded, receiving both a SMART-Mk sample barcode and Illumina barcodes. Two successive PCR steps introduced TruSeq adapter sequences along with Illumina sample barcodes. TCR alpha and beta cDNA libraries were sequenced on the Illumina HiSeq platform with custom primers. The source study handled its data this way. Raw reads were processed with MiGEC to extract unique molecular identifiers, and MiXCR was used to determine CDR3 positions. For each individual, recombination models were inferred using an EM algorithm with the repgenHMM and IGoR tools. Shared clonotypes were analyzed with the tcR package in R, and sharing was normalized by the product of cloneset sizes. Out-of-frame nonproductive sequences were analyzed to study raw recombination free of thymic and clonal selection effects. Using fastp at Q25 and MiXCR, TCRdb reprocessed the public reads and kept productive beta chains. One record per CDR3 amino acid sequence lists the most common genes and DNA. The V and J calls come from TCRdb's annotation, not from the publication. The sample contains 350,000 to 450,000 distinct CDR3 sequences, approximately 17% of them found a single time. More than 10% of the sample is in the top ten clones.

Overall results and qualifications from the work: A weaker excess of twin sharing was found in beta out-of-frame sequences because the signal-to-noise ratio was lowered by fewer shared sequences. Out-of-frame TCR alpha sequences shared between twins showed an excess of low generation-probability sequences compared with coincidental sharing between unrelated individuals. Because the same donors could not be followed over many years, conclusions were based on cross-sectional statistical analysis. In monozygotic twins, recombination models systematically underestimated out-of-frame TCR alpha sharing, but the models matched the sharing seen between unrelated individuals. Zero-insertion analyses could be partly confounded by invariant T cells such as MAIT and iNKT, although diverse VJ usage argued against such confounding for most clonotypes. Abundant cord blood beta clonotypes had fewer insertions, young adult naive repertoires showed a similar but weaker trend, and memory repertoires showed no such trend.

CDR1 SGHTA and CDR2 FQGNSA were looked up in the germline V gene. V drops 3 bases and J drops 3 bases, leaving 9 bases in between. The CDR3, cysteine through phenylalanine, is 13 amino acids long. Left in the record is the CDR3 DNA by itself, 39 bases read in frame from the first base. A note on this clonotype: Which antigen it targets is not known. Base qualities are not at hand, and no much larger clone is one base apart.

Every donor was a healthy Caucasian. The study also sequenced three unrelated non-twin adults: a male aged 18 to 30, a male aged 50 to 59 and a female aged 50 to 59. Miltenyi CD45RO+ enrichment and human naive T-cell isolation kits were used to isolate memory (CD45RO+) and naive T cells from PBMC. This sequence was found in a man aged 45-65 years in good health. The chain joins TRBV7-2 to TRBJ2-7, with the D gene uncertain. The specimen was naive T cells sorted from blood. The cell subset or site label of this sample denotes: cells isolated with a human naive T-cell isolation kit. CDR3 protein: CASSLQRGYEQYF. The DNA sequence is as follows: TGTGCCAGCAGCTTGCAGCGTGGCTACGAGCAGTACTTC.